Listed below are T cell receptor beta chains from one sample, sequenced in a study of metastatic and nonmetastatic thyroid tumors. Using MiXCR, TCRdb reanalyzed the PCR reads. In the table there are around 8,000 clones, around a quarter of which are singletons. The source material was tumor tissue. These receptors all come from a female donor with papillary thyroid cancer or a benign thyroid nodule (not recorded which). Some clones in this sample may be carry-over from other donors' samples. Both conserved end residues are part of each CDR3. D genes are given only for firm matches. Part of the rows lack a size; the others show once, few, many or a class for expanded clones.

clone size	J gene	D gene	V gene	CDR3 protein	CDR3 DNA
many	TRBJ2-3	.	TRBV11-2	CASTWGAGTFTDTQYF	TGTGCCAGCACTTGGGGGGCGGGGACGTTCACAGATACGCAGTATTTT
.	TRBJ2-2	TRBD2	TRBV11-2	CASSERGGKIGELFF	TGTGCCAGCAGCGAAAGGGGAGGGAAAATCGGGGAGCTGTTTTTT
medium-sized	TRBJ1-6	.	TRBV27	CASCLGGNSPLHF	TGTGCCAGCTGCCTTGGCGGTAATTCACCCCTCCACTTT
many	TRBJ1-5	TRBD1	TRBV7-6	CASSFTVDRGIFRNQPQHF	TGTGCCAGCAGCTTTACCGTGGACAGGGGTATATTTCGCAATCAGCCCCAGCATTTT
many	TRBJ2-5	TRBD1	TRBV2	CASSARQGAGETQYF	TGTGCCAGCAGTGCTCGACAGGGGGCCGGGGAGACCCAGTACTTC
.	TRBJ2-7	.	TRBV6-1	CASPVGTYEQYF	TGTGCCAGCCCGGTGGGAACCTACGAGCAGTACTTC
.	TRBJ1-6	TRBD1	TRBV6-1	CASSLGQGLHF	TGTGCCAGCAGTCTCGGACAGGGCCTCCACTTT
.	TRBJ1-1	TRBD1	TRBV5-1	CASSPGQFGAFF	TGCGCCAGCAGCCCGGGACAGTTCGGAGCTTTCTTT
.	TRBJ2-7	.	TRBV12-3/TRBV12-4	CASSLAGTPYEQYF	TGTGCCAGCAGTTTAGCGGGGACCCCCTACGAGCAGTACTTC
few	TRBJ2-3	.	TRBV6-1	CASSDLTRGTDTQYF	TGTGCCAGCAGTGATTTAACTAGAGGCACAGATACGCAGTATTTT
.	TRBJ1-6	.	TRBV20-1	CSARDLQKGDSPLHF	TGCAGTGCTAGAGATCTACAGAAAGGGGATTCACCCCTCCACTTT
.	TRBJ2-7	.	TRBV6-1	CASRGSGRSSYEQYF	TGTGCCAGCAGGGGCAGTGGGAGGAGCTCCTACGAGCAGTACTTC
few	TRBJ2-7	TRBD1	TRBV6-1	CASSERTGGILPSYEQYF	TGTGCCAGCAGTGAAAGGACAGGGGGGATCCTCCCCTCCTACGAGCAGTACTTC
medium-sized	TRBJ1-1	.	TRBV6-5	CASSYGRTALNTEAFF	TGTGCCAGCAGTTACGGGCGGACAGCCTTAAACACTGAAGCTTTCTTT
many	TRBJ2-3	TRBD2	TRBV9	CASSYASGGLTDTQYF	TGTGCCAGCAGCTATGCTAGCGGGGGGCTCACAGATACGCAGTATTTT
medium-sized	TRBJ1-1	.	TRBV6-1	CASSFMNTEAFF	TGTGCCAGCAGTTTTATGAACACTGAAGCTTTCTTT
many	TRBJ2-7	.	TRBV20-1	CSAREGGDLSYEQYF	TGCAGTGCTAGAGAAGGGGGGGATTTGTCCTACGAGCAGTACTTC
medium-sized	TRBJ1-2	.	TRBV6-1	CASSSDPNYGYTF	TGTGCCAGCAGTTCCGACCCTAACTATGGCTACACCTTC
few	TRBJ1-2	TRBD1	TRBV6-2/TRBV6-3	CASSKRTGVNYGYTF	TGTGCCAGCAGTAAACGGACAGGGGTGAACTATGGCTACACCTTC
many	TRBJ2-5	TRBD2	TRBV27	CARTPSGSGLETQYF	TGTGCCAGAACCCCTAGCGGGAGTGGACTTGAGACCCAGTACTTC
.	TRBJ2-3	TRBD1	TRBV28	CASSRDSPTDTQYF	TGTGCCAGCAGTCGGGACAGCCCCACAGATACGCAGTATTTT
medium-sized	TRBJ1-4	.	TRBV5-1	CASSLSTGSYEKLFF	TGCGCCAGCAGCTTGTCAACAGGGTCGTATGAAAAACTGTTTTTT
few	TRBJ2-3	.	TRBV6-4	CASSEGVEDTQYF	TGTGCCAGCAGTGAAGGAGTAGAAGATACGCAGTATTTT
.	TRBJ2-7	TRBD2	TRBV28	CASGSGTEGYEQYF	TGTGCCAGCGGTAGCGGGACGGAGGGTTACGAGCAGTACTTC
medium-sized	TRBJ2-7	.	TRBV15	CATSRPRDTTYEQYF	TGTGCCACCAGCAGACCCCGGGACACAACCTACGAGCAGTACTTC
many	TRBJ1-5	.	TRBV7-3	CASTGGKGGQPQHF	TGTGCCAGCACTGGGGGCAAGGGGGGTCAGCCCCAGCATTTT
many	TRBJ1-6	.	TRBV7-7	CASSLQSGSPLHF	TGTGCTAGCAGCTTACAAAGCGGATCACCCCTCCACTTT
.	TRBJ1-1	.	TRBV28	CASSLGGGTEAFF	TGTGCCAGCAGTTTGGGGGGGGGCACTGAAGCTTTCTTT
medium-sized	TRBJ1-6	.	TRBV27	CASSLVSGIALHF	TGTGCCAGCAGTTTAGTGTCAGGGATAGCCCTCCACTTT
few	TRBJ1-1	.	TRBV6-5	CASSYRGGGTEAFF	TGTGCCAGCAGTTACCGCGGGGGAGGCACTGAAGCTTTCTTT
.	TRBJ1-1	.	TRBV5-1	CASSRGTNTEAFF	TGCGCCAGCAGCAGGGGGACGAACACTGAAGCTTTCTTT
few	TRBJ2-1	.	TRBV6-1	CASSDWGNEQFF	TGTGCCAGCAGCGACTGGGGCAATGAGCAGTTCTTC
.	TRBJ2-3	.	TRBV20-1	CSAREAGKGTDTQYF	TGCAGTGCTAGGGAGGCAGGGAAGGGCACAGATACGCAGTATTTT
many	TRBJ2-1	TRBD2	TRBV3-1	CASSQMRGGRGDEQFF	TGTGCCAGCAGCCAAATGCGCGGGGGGCGTGGCGATGAGCAGTTCTTC
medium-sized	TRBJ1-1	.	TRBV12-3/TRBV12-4	CASSSSGGRTEAFF	TGTGCCAGCAGCTCGTCCGGCGGCCGCACTGAAGCTTTCTTT
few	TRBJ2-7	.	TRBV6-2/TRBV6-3	CASCLMADLTYEQYF	TGTGCCAGCTGCTTAATGGCGGATTTGACCTACGAGCAGTACTTC
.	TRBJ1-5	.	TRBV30	CAWSNSGPFGPQHF	TGTGCCTGGAGTAATTCCGGGCCCTTTGGGCCCCAGCATTTT
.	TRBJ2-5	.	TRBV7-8	CASTFFGGGQETQYF	TGTGCCAGCACCTTCTTCGGTGGGGGGCAAGAGACCCAGTACTTC
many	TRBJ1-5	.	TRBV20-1	CSATLSGFGNQPQHF	TGCAGTGCCACCCTTTCAGGGTTCGGCAATCAGCCCCAGCATTTT
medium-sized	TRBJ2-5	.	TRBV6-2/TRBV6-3	CASSPRLGGETQYF	TGTGCCAGCAGTCCACGACTAGGCGGAGAGACCCAGTACTTC
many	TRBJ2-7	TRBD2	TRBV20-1	CSAPEAGETYEQYF	TGCAGTGCACCTGAAGCGGGAGAAACCTACGAGCAGTACTTC
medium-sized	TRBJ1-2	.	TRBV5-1	CASSLAGEPTGYTF	TGCGCCAGCAGCTTGGCTGGGGAGCCGACTGGCTACACCTTC
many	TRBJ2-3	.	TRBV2	CASQGPFTDTQYF	TGTGCCAGCCAAGGACCATTCACAGATACGCAGTATTTT
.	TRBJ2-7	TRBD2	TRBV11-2	CASSGGLAAEQYF	TGTGCCAGCAGCGGGGGACTAGCAGCCGAGCAGTACTTC
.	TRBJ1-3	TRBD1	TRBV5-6	CASSWTGSSGNTIYF	TGTGCCAGCAGCTGGACAGGGAGCTCTGGAAACACCATATATTTT
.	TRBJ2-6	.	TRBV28	CASKGRDRSGANVLTF	TGTGCCAGCAAGGGCAGGGACCGATCTGGGGCCAACGTCCTGACTTTC
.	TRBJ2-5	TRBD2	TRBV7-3	CASSLGGGQETQYF	TGTGCCAGCAGCTTGGGGGGGGGTCAAGAGACCCAGTACTTC
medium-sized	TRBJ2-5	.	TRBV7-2	CASSLWLGPQETQYF	TGTGCCAGCAGCTTATGGCTGGGGCCCCAAGAGACCCAGTACTTC
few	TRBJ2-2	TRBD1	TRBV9	CASSLGQDTGELFF	TGTGCCAGCAGCTTAGGACAGGACACCGGGGAGCTGTTTTTT
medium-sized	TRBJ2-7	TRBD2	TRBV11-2	CASSPSGDRYEQYF	TGTGCCAGCAGCCCGAGCGGGGACCGCTACGAGCAGTACTTC
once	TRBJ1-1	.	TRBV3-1	CASSQSYTYGTEAFF	TGTGCCAGCAGCCAGTCCTACACCTATGGCACTGAAGCTTTCTTT
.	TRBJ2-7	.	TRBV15	CATSEELFIHEQYF	TGTGCCACCAGCGAGGAGTTGTTTATCCACGAGCAGTACTTC
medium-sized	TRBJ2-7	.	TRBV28	CASSASYEQYF	TGTGCCAGCAGTGCCTCCTACGAGCAGTACTTC
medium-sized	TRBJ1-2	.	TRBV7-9	CASSGASGVGYYGYTF	TGTGCCAGCAGCGGAGCGTCGGGGGTGGGGTACTATGGCTACACCTTC
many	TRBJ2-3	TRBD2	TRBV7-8	CASSFGLAGGLYPSQYF	TGTGCCAGCAGCTTTGGGCTAGCGGGAGGGCTATATCCTTCGCAGTATTTT